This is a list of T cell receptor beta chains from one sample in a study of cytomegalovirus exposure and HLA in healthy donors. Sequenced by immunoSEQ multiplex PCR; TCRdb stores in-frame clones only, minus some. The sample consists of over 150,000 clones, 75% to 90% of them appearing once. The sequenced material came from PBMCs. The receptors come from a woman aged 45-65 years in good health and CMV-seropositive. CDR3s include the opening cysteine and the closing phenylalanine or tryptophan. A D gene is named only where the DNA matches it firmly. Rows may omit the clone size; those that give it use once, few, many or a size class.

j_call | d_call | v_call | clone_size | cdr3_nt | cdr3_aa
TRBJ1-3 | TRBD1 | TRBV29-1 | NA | TGCAGCGGTCGACAGGGCTCTGGAAACACCATATATTTT | CSGRQGSGNTIYF
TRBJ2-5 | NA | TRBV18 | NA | TGTGCCAGCTCACCACTTAGGGGAGGAGAGACCCAGTACTTC | CASSPLRGGETQYF
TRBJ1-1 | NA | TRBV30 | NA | TGTGCCTGGAGTGTTCAGGGTTTGAAGACTGAAGCTTTCTTT | CAWSVQGLKTEAFF
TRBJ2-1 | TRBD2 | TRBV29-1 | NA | TGCAGCGTTGAAGATCTTTTTAGCGGGAGTTACAATGAGCAGTTCTTC | CSVEDLFSGSYNEQFF
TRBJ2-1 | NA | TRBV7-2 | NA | TGTGCCAGCAGCTTAACTTTAAACTTAGACTTGAGCTCCTACAATGAGCAGTTCTTC | CASSLTLNLDLSSYNEQFF
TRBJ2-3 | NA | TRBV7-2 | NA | TGTGCCAGCAGCCTAACAGGTCGTGCGCAGTATTTT | CASSLTGRAQYF
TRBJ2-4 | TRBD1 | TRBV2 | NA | TGTGCCAGCAGCGTACAGGGGGCGGCCAAAAACATTCAGTACTTC | CASSVQGAAKNIQYF
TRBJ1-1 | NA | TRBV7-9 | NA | TGTTCCAGCAGCACACAGGGCTTTGAAGCTTTCTTT | CSSSTQGFEAFF
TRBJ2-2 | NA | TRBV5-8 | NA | TGTGCCAGCAGCTTTGAAGGCGGCGGGGAGCTGTTTTTT | CASSFEGGGELFF
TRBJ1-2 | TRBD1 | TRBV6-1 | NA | TGTGCCAGCAGAAAGGATGACAGGGGAGGAGCTGGCTACACCTTC | CASRKDDRGGAGYTF
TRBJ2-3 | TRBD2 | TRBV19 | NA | TGTGCCAGTAGTATAGATCGTAGTGCCCGGGGGGGCCCTAGACAAGATACGCAGTATTTT | CASSIDRSARGGPRQDTQYF
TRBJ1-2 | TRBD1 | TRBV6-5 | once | TGTGCCAGCAGTTACTCGGACAGGCCTAACTATGGCTACACCTTC | CASSYSDRPNYGYTF
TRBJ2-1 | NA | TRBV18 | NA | TGTGCCAGCTCACCATTTCGGGACAATGGCAATGAGCAGTTCTTC | CASSPFRDNGNEQFF
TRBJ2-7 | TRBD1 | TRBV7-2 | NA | TGTGCCAGCAGCCCGGGACAGTCCTACGAGCAGTACTTC | CASSPGQSYEQYF
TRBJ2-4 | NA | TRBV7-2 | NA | TGTGCCAGCAGCTTATCCGCAGAAAACATTCAGTACTTC | CASSLSAENIQYF
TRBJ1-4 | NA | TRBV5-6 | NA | TGTGCCAGCAGCTCTGCGCTTGAGGAGAGGACTAATGAAAAACTGTTTTTT | CASSSALEERTNEKLFF
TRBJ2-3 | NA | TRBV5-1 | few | TGCGCCAGCAGGGCCCGGGGGAACCCAGATACGCAGTATTTT | CASRARGNPDTQYF
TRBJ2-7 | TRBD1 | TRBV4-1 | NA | TGCGCCAGCAGCCAAGAGGGGACAGGGGGTTCCTACGAGCAGTACTTC | CASSQEGTGGSYEQYF
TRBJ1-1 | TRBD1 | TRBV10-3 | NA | TGTGCCATCAGTGTCACAGGGGGGGGCACTGAAGCTTTCTTT | CAISVTGGGTEAFF
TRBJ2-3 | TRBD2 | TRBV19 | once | TGTGCCAGTAGCCGGACTAGCGGGAATCCAGATACGCAGTATTTT | CASSRTSGNPDTQYF
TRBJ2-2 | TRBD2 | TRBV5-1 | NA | TGCGCCAGCAGAGGCCTAGCGGGGATCACCGGGGAGCTGTTTTTT | CASRGLAGITGELFF
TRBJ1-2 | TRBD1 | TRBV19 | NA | TGTGCCAGTAGGAACCTCCGGGACAGTATTAACTATGGCTACACCTTC | CASRNLRDSINYGYTF
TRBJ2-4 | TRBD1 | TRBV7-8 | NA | TGTGCCAGCAGCTCTACGACAGGGAGAGGCATTCAGTACTTC | CASSSTTGRGIQYF
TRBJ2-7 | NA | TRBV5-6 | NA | TGTGCCAGCAGAATTACGGGGGATCTCGAGCAGTACTTC | CASRITGDLEQYF
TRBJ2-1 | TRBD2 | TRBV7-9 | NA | TGTGCCAGCAGCTTAACCGGACGGACTAGCGGGAGCAGGGATGAGCAGTTCTTC | CASSLTGRTSGSRDEQFF
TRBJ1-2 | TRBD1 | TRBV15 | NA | TGTGCCACCAGCAGAGCCCTGGACAGGGAATATGGCTACACCTTC | CATSRALDREYGYTF
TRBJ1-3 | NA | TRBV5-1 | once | TGCGCCAGCAGCTTCTTCAGGGGCGGCTCTGGAAACACCATATATTTT | CASSFFRGGSGNTIYF
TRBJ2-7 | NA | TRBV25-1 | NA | TGTGCCAGCAGTGAATTCAGCGAGCAGTACTTC | CASSEFSEQYF
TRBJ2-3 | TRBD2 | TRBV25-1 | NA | TGTGCCAGCAGTGAACGCCCGGGAGGTGGAGATACGCAGTATTTT | CASSERPGGGDTQYF
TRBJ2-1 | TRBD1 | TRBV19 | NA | TGTGCCAGTAGTTCCCCAGGACAGGGGAGCGATGAGCAGTTCTTC | CASSSPGQGSDEQFF
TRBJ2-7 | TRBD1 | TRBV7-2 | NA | TGTGCCAGCAGCTTATGGGACAGCAGCTACGAGCAGTACTTC | CASSLWDSSYEQYF
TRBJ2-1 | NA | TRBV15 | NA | TGTGCCACCAGCAGGGGTACGGGGGTCTATGAGCAGTTCTTC | CATSRGTGVYEQFF
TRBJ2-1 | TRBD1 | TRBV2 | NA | TGTGCCAGCACCGGACAGGGGGCTCGGAATGAGCAGTTCTTC | CASTGQGARNEQFF
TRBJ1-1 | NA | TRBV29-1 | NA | TGCAGCGTGGCCTGGACAGTGAACACTGAAGCTTTCTTT | CSVAWTVNTEAFF
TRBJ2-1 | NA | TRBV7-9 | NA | TGTGCCAGCAGCCCCTTAGGAGGGGCCGGCAATGAGCAGTTCTTC | CASSPLGGAGNEQFF